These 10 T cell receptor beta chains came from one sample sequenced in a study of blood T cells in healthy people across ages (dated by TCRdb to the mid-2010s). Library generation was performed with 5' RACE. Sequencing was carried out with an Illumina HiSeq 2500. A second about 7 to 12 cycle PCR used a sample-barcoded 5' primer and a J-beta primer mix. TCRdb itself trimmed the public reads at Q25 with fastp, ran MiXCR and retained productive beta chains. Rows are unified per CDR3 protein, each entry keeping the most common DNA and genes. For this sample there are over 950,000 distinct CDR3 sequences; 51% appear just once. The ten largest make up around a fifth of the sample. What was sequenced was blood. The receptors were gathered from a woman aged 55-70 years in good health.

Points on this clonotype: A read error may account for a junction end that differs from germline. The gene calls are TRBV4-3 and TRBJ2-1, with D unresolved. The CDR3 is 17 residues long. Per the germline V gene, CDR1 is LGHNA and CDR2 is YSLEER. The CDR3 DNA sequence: TGCGCCAGCAGCCCATATGGGCAGCGACATTCCTACAATGGGCAGTTCTTC. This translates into CASSPYGQRHSYNGQFF.

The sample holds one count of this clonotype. The CDR3 sequence: CASSTTSEQYF. The CDR3 region has the DNA TGTGCCAGCAGTACGACTAGCGAGCAGTACTTC. The chain has TRBV7-9 and TRBJ2-4; a possible D gene is TRBD2 (6 bases). Judging by the DNA end, TRBJ2-7 fits better; the J call may be wrong. The CDR3 totals 11 residues. Germline values: CDR1 SEHNR, CDR2 FQNEAQ (reference sequence).

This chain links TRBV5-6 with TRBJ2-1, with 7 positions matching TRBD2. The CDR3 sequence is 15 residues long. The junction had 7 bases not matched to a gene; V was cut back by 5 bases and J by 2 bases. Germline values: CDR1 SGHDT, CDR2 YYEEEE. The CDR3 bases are TGTGCCAGCAGGGTTGGGAGGGCAGCCTACAATGAGCAGTTCTTC. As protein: CASRVGRAAYNEQFF.

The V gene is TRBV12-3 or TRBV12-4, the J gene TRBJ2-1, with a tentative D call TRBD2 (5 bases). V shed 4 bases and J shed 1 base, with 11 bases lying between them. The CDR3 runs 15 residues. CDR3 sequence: CASSCSSGSYNEQFF. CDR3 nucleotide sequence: TGTGCCAGCAGTTGTTCCAGCGGATCCTACAATGAGCAGTTCTTC.

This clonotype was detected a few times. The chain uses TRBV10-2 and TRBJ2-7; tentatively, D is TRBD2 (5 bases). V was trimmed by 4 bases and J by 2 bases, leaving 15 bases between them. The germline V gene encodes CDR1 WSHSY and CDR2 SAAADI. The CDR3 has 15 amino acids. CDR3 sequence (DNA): TGCGCCAGCAGTGCGCCAGCGGCACAACCCTACGAGCAGTACTTC. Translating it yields CASSAPAAQPYEQYF.

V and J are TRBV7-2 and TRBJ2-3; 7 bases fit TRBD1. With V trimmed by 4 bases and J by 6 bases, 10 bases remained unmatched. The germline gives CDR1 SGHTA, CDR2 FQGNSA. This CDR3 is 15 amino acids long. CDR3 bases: TGTGCCAGCAGCTCCGAGGGGGCGTCGGGGGATACGCAGTATTTT. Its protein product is CASSSEGASGDTQYF. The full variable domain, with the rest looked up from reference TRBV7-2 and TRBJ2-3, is GAGVSQSPSNKVTEKGKDVELRCDPISGHTALYWYRQSLGQGLEFLIYFQGNSAPDKSGLPSDRFSAERTGGSVSTLTIQRTQQEDSAVYLCASSSEGASGDTQYFGPGTRLTVL.

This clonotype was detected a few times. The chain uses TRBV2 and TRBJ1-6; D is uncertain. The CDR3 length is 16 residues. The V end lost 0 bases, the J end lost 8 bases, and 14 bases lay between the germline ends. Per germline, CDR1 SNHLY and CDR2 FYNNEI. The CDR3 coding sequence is TGTGCCAGCAGTGAAGCGAAGCCTCTTGGGGATTCACCCCTCCACTTT. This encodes CASSEAKPLGDSPLHF. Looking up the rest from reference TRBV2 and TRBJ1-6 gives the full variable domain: EPEVTQTPSHQVTQMGQEVILRCVPISNHLYFYWYRQILGQKVEFLVSFYNNEISEKSEIFDDQFSVERPDGSNFTLKIRSTKLEDSAMYFCASSEAKPLGDSPLHFGNGTRLTVT.

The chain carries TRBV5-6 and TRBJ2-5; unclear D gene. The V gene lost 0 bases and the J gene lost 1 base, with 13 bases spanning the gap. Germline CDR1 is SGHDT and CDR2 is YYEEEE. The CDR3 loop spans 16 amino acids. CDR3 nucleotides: TGTGCCAGCAGCTTGGCCCGGCAGGTCCTCCAAGAGACCCAGTACTTC. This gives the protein CASSLARQVLQETQYF.

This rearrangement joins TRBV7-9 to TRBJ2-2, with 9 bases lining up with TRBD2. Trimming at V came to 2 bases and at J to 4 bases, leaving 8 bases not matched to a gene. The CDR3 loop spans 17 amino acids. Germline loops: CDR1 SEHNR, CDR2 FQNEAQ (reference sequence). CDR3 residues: CASSLTRLADTTGELFF. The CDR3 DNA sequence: TGTGCCAGCAGCTTAACAAGACTAGCGGATACCACCGGGGAGCTGTTTTTT.

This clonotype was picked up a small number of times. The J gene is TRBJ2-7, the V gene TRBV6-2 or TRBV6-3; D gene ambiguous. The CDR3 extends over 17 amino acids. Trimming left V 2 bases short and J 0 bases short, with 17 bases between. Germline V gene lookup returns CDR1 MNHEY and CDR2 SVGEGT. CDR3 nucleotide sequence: TGTGCCAGCAGTTACATCTACGGCTACCCATTCTCCTACGAGCAGTACTTC. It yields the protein CASSYIYGYPFSYEQYF.